These 32 T cell receptor beta chains were all obtained from the same sample, sequenced in a study of T cells after posttransplantation cyclophosphamide. The method was immunoSEQ multiplex PCR; TCRdb's version includes in-frame clones alone and lacks a portion of them. This repertoire lists tens of thousands of clones without singletons; more than 4.5% sits in the top ten. The source material was PBMCs. These receptors were taken from a woman in her forties or fifties in good health and a related stem cell transplant donor.

This clone occurred many times. The rearrangement joins TRBV7-9 to TRBJ1-1; D is possibly TRBD1 (5 bases). Trimming pared 4 bases from V and 4 bases from J, leaving 16 bases between. This CDR3 spans 15 amino acids. Germline CDR1 and CDR2: SEHNR and FQNEAQ (reference sequence). The CDR3 here is CASSSSGGGGTEAFF. The CDR3 DNA sequence: TGTGCCAGCAGCTCTAGTGGCGGGGGGGGCACTGAAGCTTTCTTT.

This clone occurred many times. This chain uses TRBV4-1 with TRBJ1-1, with 9 bases fitting TRBD1. V lost 4 bases to trimming and J lost 5 bases; unmatched junction nucleotides: 8. Germline-derived CDR1 and CDR2 are MGHRA and YSYEKL. The CDR3 totals 15 residues. CDR3 nucleotide sequence: TGCGCCAGCAGCCCCCGGGGACAGGGTCGTACTGAAGCTTTCTTT. Translation gives CASSPRGQGRTEAFF.

This clone was observed a handful of times. The same CDR3 is also encoded by other DNA sequences in this sample. The genes are TRBV7-3 and TRBJ2-3, with D possibly matching TRBD2 (8 bases). This CDR3 is 17 amino acids long. V shed 4 bases and J shed 5 bases, with 22 bases lying between them. Germline CDR1 is SGHTA and CDR2 is FQGTGA. The CDR3 bases are TGTGCCAGCAGCTCCGGACTAGCAGGGGGTGTGGTAGATACGCAGTATTTT. Its protein is CASSSGLAGGVVDTQYF.

This clone was counted at least ten times. The J gene is TRBJ1-1, the V gene TRBV5-4, with 7 bases lining up with TRBD1. The germline CDR1 and CDR2 sequences are SGHNT and YYREEE (reference sequence). There are 14 residues in the CDR3. The ends lost 2 bases at V and 2 bases at J; junction bases unmatched: 3. CDR3 DNA sequence: TGTGCCAGCAGCTTCGGACAGGCCAACACTGAAGCTTTCTTT. Translating it yields CASSFGQANTEAFF.

In this sample, this clone turned up many times. The rearrangement joins TRBV19 to TRBJ1-2; 7 bases are shared with TRBD1. From germline, CDR1 is LNHDA and CDR2 SQIVND (reference sequence). V shed 0 bases, J shed 4 bases, and the junction held 5 bases outside the gene matches. The CDR3 runs 15 residues. The CDR3 sequence is CASSIENRGGYGYTF. The CDR3 DNA reads TGTGCCAGTAGTATAGAAAACAGGGGTGGCTATGGCTACACCTTC. Using reference TRBV19 and TRBJ1-2 for the parts outside the CDR3, the full variable domain is DGGITQSPKYLFRKEGQNVTLSCEQNLNHDAMYWYRQDPGQGLRLIYYSQIVNDFQKGDIAEGYSVSREKKESFPLTVTSAQKNPTAFYLCASSIENRGGYGYTFGSGTRLTVV.

This clone was seen ten or more times. V usage is TRBV5-1 and J usage is TRBJ2-1, with TRBD2 matching over 7 bases. Germline lookup yields CDR1 SGHRS and CDR2 YFSETQ. The CDR3 length is 15 residues. J gave up 6 bases and V 4 bases, and 10 bases lay outside the gene matches. The CDR3 reads CASSPGGGLPNEQFF. The CDR3 region has the DNA TGCGCCAGCAGCCCGGGAGGAGGGCTCCCCAATGAGCAGTTCTTC.

This clone was observed at least ten times. V and J are TRBV15 and TRBJ1-6; no firm D call. Per germline, CDR1 LNHNV and CDR2 YYDKDF (reference sequence). The CDR3 runs 13 residues. V was shortened by 3 bases and J by 8 bases, with 8 bases between the two germline ends. The CDR3 DNA sequence: TGTGCCACCAGCAGGTTGGTAGATTCACCCCTCCACTTT. Its translation is CATSRLVDSPLHF.

In this sample, this clone turned up many times. A junction boundary mismatches the germline segment, possibly from a read error. The J gene is TRBJ2-1, the V gene TRBV7-7, with 9 positions matching TRBD2. The CDR3 loop spans 15 amino acids. Germline-derived CDR1 and CDR2 are SSHAT and FNYEAQ (reference sequence). The CDR3 nucleotides are TGTGCTAGCAGCTTAGAGAGCGGGGGGTCCCCTGAGCAGTTCTTC. Residues: CASSLESGGSPEQFF.

This clone occurred many times. The CDR3 bases are TGTGCCAGCATAGCCACAGGGGCGAACACCGGGGAGCTGTTTTTT. Protein: CASIATGANTGELFF. This chain connects TRBV6-1 to TRBJ2-2, with 7 bases aligning to TRBD1. CDR3 size: 15 residues. J gave up 0 bases and V 7 bases, and 5 bases lay outside the gene matches. The germline gives CDR1 MNHNS, CDR2 SASEGT.

This clone was seen ten or more times. V gene TRBV9 combines with J gene TRBJ2-5; tentative D call: TRBD2 (6 bases). V was clipped by 0 bases and J by 1 base, with 7 bases between them. The V gene's germline CDR1 is SGDLS and CDR2 YYNGEE. This CDR3 contains 14 residues. The CDR3 bases are TGTGCCAGCAGCGTAGGGGACTTCCAAGAGACCCAGTACTTC. Translated, it gives CASSVGDFQETQYF.

The chain carries TRBV14 and TRBJ1-2; the D is unclear. CDR3 length: 13 residues. Germline values: CDR1 SGHDN, CDR2 FVKESK. The germline V and J ends were trimmed by 6 bases and 2 bases, with 10 bases remaining between them. The CDR3 DNA is TGTGCCAGCAGGAATAGCCAAAACTATGGCTACACCTTC. Residues: CASRNSQNYGYTF.

This clone showed up many times. This rearrangement joins TRBV30 to TRBJ2-1, with D possibly being TRBD2 (5 bases). The V end lost 0 bases, the J end lost 2 bases, and 14 bases lay between the germline ends. The CDR3 spans 16 residues. Germline V gene sequence: CDR1 GTSNPN, CDR2 SVGIG (reference sequence). The DNA for the CDR3 is TGTGCCTGGAGTGTACTAGAGGCCAGGACCTACAATGAGCAGTTCTTC. This sequence encodes CAWSVLEARTYNEQFF.

There are many counts of this clone. The V and J genes are TRBV4-2 and TRBJ1-5; 10 bases align to TRBD1. J lost 2 bases, V lost 1 base, and 5 bases had no gene match. CDR3 length: 17 amino acids. From germline, CDR1 is LGHNA and CDR2 YNFKEQ. CDR3 loop: CASSQGPGQGRNQPQHF. DNA for the CDR3: TGTGCCAGCAGCCAAGGGCCGGGACAGGGGCGCAATCAGCCCCAGCATTTT.

This clone was seen many times. The DNA for the CDR3 is TGTGCCAGCAGTTTATCTTCCGTGGGAACAGGGCTTTCCTACGAGCAGTACTTC. This sequence encodes CASSLSSVGTGLSYEQYF. The chain carries TRBV27 and TRBJ2-7; possibly TRBD1 for D (6 bases). Looked up from germline, CDR1 is MNHEY and CDR2 is SMNVEV (reference sequence). V shed 0 bases and J shed 1 base, with 19 bases lying between them. This CDR3 comprises 18 residues.

In this sample, this clone turned up many times. CDR3 DNA: TGCAGTGCTACTTTTAACTATGGCTACACCTTC. As protein: CSATFNYGYTF. The chain couples TRBV20-1 to TRBJ1-2; D ambiguous. In germline, CDR1 is DFQATT, CDR2 SNEGSKA (reference sequence). V was cut by 4 bases and J by 1 base, with 4 bases left in between. The CDR3 is 11 amino acids.

This clone has at least ten counts. The same CDR3 also results from other DNA sequences found in this sample. The genes are TRBV14 and TRBJ2-7; tentative D call: TRBD1 (6 bases). The CDR3 sequence is 15 residues long. Germline CDR1 is SGHDN and CDR2 is FVKESK. Trimming removed 5 bases at V and 7 bases at J, with 21 bases between. The CDR3 sequence: CASSSGTLVPREQYF. CDR3 bases: TGTGCCAGCAGCTCCGGGACACTGGTCCCTAGGGAGCAGTACTTC. Looking up the rest from reference TRBV14 and TRBJ2-7 gives the full variable domain: EAGVTQFPSHSVIEKGQTVTLRCDPISGHDNLYWYRRVMGKEIKFLLHFVKESKQDESGMPNNRFLAERTGGTYSTLKVQPAELEDSGVYFCASSSGTLVPREQYFGPGTRLTVT.

Many counts were recorded for this clone. V usage is TRBV27 and J usage is TRBJ1-4; no firm D call. Trimming removed 3 bases from V and 0 bases from J, with 5 bases in between. CDR1 and CDR2 (germline): MNHEY, SMNVEV (reference sequence). The CDR3 contains 14 residues. The CDR3 DNA reads TGTGCCAGCAGTTTTTCAGCAACTAATGAAAAACTGTTTTTT. Encoded protein: CASSFSATNEKLFF.

This clone was counted only a few times. The chain uses TRBV9 and TRBJ2-3; 8 nucleotides line up with TRBD1. Germline assignment: CDR1 SGDLS and CDR2 YYNGEE. Trimming took 0 bases from V and 2 from J; bases not matched to a gene: 2. The CDR3 extends over 15 amino acids. Here the CDR3 reads CASSVEQGDTDTQYF. CDR3 DNA: TGTGCCAGCAGCGTAGAACAGGGGGACACAGATACGCAGTATTTT.

The chain joins TRBV6-6 to TRBJ2-7; 11 bases line up with TRBD1. The length of the CDR3 is 14 residues. Germline CDR1 MNHNY, CDR2 SVGAGI (reference sequence). V dropped 3 bases and J dropped 7; count of bases not matched to a gene: 5. CDR3 residues: CASSYGDRGGEQYF. For the CDR3, the DNA is TGTGCCAGCAGTTATGGGGACAGGGGGGGAGAGCAGTACTTC.

This clone was counted at least ten times. The V gene is TRBV28, the J gene TRBJ1-3; D is perhaps TRBD1 (5 bases). V lost 2 bases to trimming and J lost 4 bases, with 12 bases between them. The germline V gene encodes CDR1 MDHEN and CDR2 SYDVKM. The CDR3 is 15 amino acids. The CDR3, as DNA: TGTGCCAGCAGTTTAGGGGGGGTTGACGGAAACACCATATATTTT. Its translation is CASSLGGVDGNTIYF.

Ten or more counts support this clone. The chain combines TRBV6-1 with TRBJ2-6, with 8 positions matching TRBD1. The CDR3 is made up of 17 amino acids. The ends lost 4 bases at V and 0 bases at J; junction bases unmatched: 5. Looked up from germline, CDR1 is MNHNS and CDR2 is SASEGT. CDR3: CASSAGTGASGANVLTF. CDR3 nucleotide sequence: TGTGCCAGCAGTGCCGGGACAGGAGCCTCTGGGGCCAACGTCCTGACTTTC.

This clone was counted many times. The chain is built from TRBV19 and TRBJ1-6; weak D call: TRBD1 (5 bases). V lost 1 base to trimming and J lost 9 bases, with 7 bases between them. The CDR3 has 13 amino acids. The germline V gene encodes CDR1 LNHDA and CDR2 SQIVND (reference sequence). The DNA for the CDR3 is TGTGCCAGTAGTATAGGGGGCGCTTCACCCCTCCACTTT. Translated, it gives CASSIGGASPLHF.

This clone has only a few counts. This chain connects TRBV19 to TRBJ2-5; tentatively, D is TRBD2 (6 bases). The assigned J gene may be wrong: the sequence end matches TRBJ2-7 better. Germline assignment: CDR1 LNHDA and CDR2 SQIVND (reference sequence). The CDR3 runs 14 residues. The CDR3 coding sequence is TGTGCCAGTAGTACCACGGGGACTTCCTACGAGCAGTACTTC. It translates to CASSTTGTSYEQYF.

In this sample, this clone turned up many times. V gene TRBV28 combines with J gene TRBJ2-7; possibly TRBD1 for D (6 bases). CDR3 length equals 15 residues. V lost 5 bases to trimming and J lost 0 bases, with 14 bases between them. Germline-derived CDR1 and CDR2 are MDHEN and SYDVKM. CDR3: CASSILGTTSYEQYF. Here the CDR3 DNA reads TGTGCCAGCAGTATCCTCGGGACAACCTCCTACGAGCAGTACTTC.

Ten or more counts support this clone. CDR3 region: CASSRGTSVPTGELFF. CDR3 bases: TGCGCCAGCAGCCGCGGGACTAGCGTCCCCACCGGGGAGCTGTTTTTT. The rearrangement links TRBV4-1 to TRBJ2-2, with 10 positions matching TRBD2. The CDR3 contains 16 residues. Looked up from germline, CDR1 is MGHRA and CDR2 is YSYEKL. J lost 4 bases, V lost 4 bases, and 6 bases had no gene match.

This clone was observed at least ten times. V is TRBV4-3 and J is TRBJ1-2; D remains unclear. V gave up 5 bases and J gave up 5 bases, with 18 bases separating them. The germline CDR1 and CDR2 sequences are LGHNA and YSLEER. The CDR3 runs 15 residues. DNA of the CDR3: TGCGCCAGCAGCGCAGGCGGAGGAACTGTTTATGGCTACACCTTC. Its protein product is CASSAGGGTVYGYTF.

This clone was observed many times. This chain joins TRBV28 and TRBJ1-2; the match to TRBD1 covers 8 bases. The CDR3 has 13 amino acids. V was pared by 3 bases and J by 3 bases, with 0 bases of the junction left unmatched. The germline V gene encodes CDR1 MDHEN and CDR2 SYDVKM. CDR3 in amino acids: CASSLTGDYGYTF. CDR3 DNA: TGTGCCAGCAGTTTGACAGGGGACTATGGCTACACCTTC.

This rearrangement joins TRBV7-2 to TRBJ2-5; a possible D gene is TRBD1 (7 bases). The last part of the DNA fits TRBJ2-7 better; the J call may be wrong. The CDR3 length is 15 residues. CDR1 is SGHTA, CDR2 FQGNSA, per germline. For the CDR3, the DNA is TGTGCCAGCAGCTTAGGGGGGGACAGTTCCTACGAGCAGTACTTC. It yields the protein CASSLGGDSSYEQYF.

This clone was observed many times. The J gene is TRBJ2-7, the V gene TRBV5-8, with D tentatively TRBD2 (6 bases). Trimming removed 2 bases at V and 5 bases at J, with 14 bases between. The CDR3 contains 14 residues. Per germline, CDR1 SGHTS and CDR2 YDEGEE. CDR3 protein: CASSFGGDGNEQYF. DNA for the CDR3: TGTGCCAGCAGCTTTGGAGGGGATGGCAACGAGCAGTACTTC.

The genes are TRBV2 and TRBJ2-3; a possible D gene is TRBD1 (6 bases). With 8 bases removed from V and 2 bases from J, the gap between germline ends came to 17 bases. The CDR3 sequence is 15 residues long. Germline lookup yields CDR1 SNHLY and CDR2 FYNNEI. The CDR3 DNA reads TGTGCCAGCTTATTCAGACGGACAGACACAGATACGCAGTATTTT. This encodes CASLFRRTDTDTQYF.

This clone has a count of ten or more. The chain carries TRBV10-3 and TRBJ2-1; 7 nucleotides agree with TRBD2. The CDR3 length is 16 residues. V lost 10 bases, J lost 8 bases, and 20 bases stayed unmatched. The V gene's germline CDR1 is ENHRY and CDR2 SYGVKD. CDR3 coding DNA: TGTGCCACGTCTGAGGCGGGGGTCTCACCCGACCATGAGCAGTTCTTC. Amino acid sequence: CATSEAGVSPDHEQFF.

This clone was recorded many times. The V gene is TRBV7-2, the J gene TRBJ2-1, with D perhaps matching TRBD2 (7 bases). CDR1 is SGHTA, CDR2 FQGNSA, per germline. This CDR3 spans 15 amino acids. Trimming pared 0 bases from V and 7 bases from J, leaving 13 bases between. Here the CDR3 reads CASSLAGGRLNEQFF. In DNA, the CDR3 is TGTGCCAGCAGCTTAGCGGGGGGGCGCCTAAATGAGCAGTTCTTC.